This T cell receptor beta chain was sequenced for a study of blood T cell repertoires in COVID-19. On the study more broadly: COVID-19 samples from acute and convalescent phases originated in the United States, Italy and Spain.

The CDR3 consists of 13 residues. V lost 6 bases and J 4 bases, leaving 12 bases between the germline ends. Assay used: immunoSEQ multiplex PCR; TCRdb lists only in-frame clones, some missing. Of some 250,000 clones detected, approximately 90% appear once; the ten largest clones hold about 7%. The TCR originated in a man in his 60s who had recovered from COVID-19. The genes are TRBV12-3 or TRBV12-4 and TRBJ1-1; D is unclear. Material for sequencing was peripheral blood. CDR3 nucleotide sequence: TGTGCCAGCAGAGGGAGGGTGTCCACTGAAGCTTTCTTT. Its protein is CASRGRVSTEAFF.